The 12 T cell receptor beta chains in this list originate from one sample, sequenced in a study of cytomegalovirus exposure and HLA in healthy donors. The PCR made use of 60 Vbeta and 13 Jbeta primers. Clones were read by immunoSEQ multiplex PCR, and TCRdb kept only the in-frame ones, dropping some. This sample has roughly 150,000 clones, with roughly 77% found just once. The specimen sequenced was PBMCs. These receptors all come from a man aged 18-30 years in good health and CMV-seropositive.

The V and J genes are TRBV6-1 and TRBJ2-1, with D possibly being TRBD1 (6 bases). Germline V CDR1 and CDR2: MNHNS, SASEGT. Trimming shortened V by 8 bases and J by 8 bases, and 22 bases separated the two germline ends. CDR3 length: 15 amino acids. The CDR3 protein is CASGGQLGSSHEQFF. The CDR3 region has the DNA TGTGCCAGCGGTGGACAGCTAGGGTCCTCCCATGAGCAGTTCTTC.

The V and J genes are TRBV18 and TRBJ1-1, with 9 bases identical to TRBD1. The V segment lost 6 bases and the J segment 4 bases; nucleotides outside the gene matches: 12. CDR1 is KGHSH and CDR2 is LQKENI in the germline V gene. CDR3 length: 16 residues. CDR3 sequence: CASSPRQGDKGTEAFF. The CDR3 DNA is TGTGCCAGCTCCCCAAGACAGGGGGATAAGGGCACTGAAGCTTTCTTT.

The V and J genes are TRBV29-1 and TRBJ1-1, with 9 bases lining up with TRBD1. The length of the CDR3 is 17 residues. Trimming removed 4 bases from V and 4 bases from J; junction bases left unmatched: 16. CDR1 is SQVTM, CDR2 ANQGSEA, per germline. CDR3 protein: CSVGGGQGSLKGTEAFF. DNA of the CDR3: TGCAGCGTTGGGGGGGGACAGGGCTCACTAAAGGGCACTGAAGCTTTCTTT.

This chain links TRBV19 with TRBJ1-4; D uncertain. The CDR3 length is 15 residues. Trimming took off 5 bases at V and 8 bases at J, with 18 bases between the two ends. Germline V lookup: CDR1 LNHDA, CDR2 SQIVND (reference sequence). The CDR3 bases are TGTGCCAGTAGTCTCGGCGCGGCGATTAGGGAAAAACTGTTTTTT. It translates to CASSLGAAIREKLFF. The variable domain in full, completed from reference TRBV19 and TRBJ1-4, reads DGGITQSPKYLFRKEGQNVTLSCEQNLNHDAMYWYRQDPGQGLRLIYYSQIVNDFQKGDIAEGYSVSREKKESFPLTVTSAQKNPTAFYLCASSLGAAIREKLFFGSGTQLSVL.

The gene calls are TRBV30 and TRBJ1-4; TRBD1 is a possible D gene (6 bases). From germline, CDR1 is GTSNPN and CDR2 SVGIG (reference sequence). The CDR3 is 13 amino acids. V lost 0 bases and J 7 bases, leaving 9 bases between the germline ends. The CDR3: CAWSVQGGEKLFF. In nucleotides, the CDR3 is TGTGCCTGGAGTGTACAAGGGGGTGAAAAACTGTTTTTT.

DNA of the CDR3: TGTGCCAGCTTTATAGGCGGGAGGGCCACAGATACGCAGTATTTT. Translation gives CASFIGGRATDTQYF. The chain couples TRBV6-1 to TRBJ2-3; 9 nucleotides match TRBD2. V was pared by 8 bases and J by 2 bases, with 8 bases of the junction left unmatched. Looked up from germline, CDR1 is MNHNS and CDR2 is SASEGT. The CDR3 consists of 15 residues.

The V and J genes are TRBV7-8 and TRBJ1-2; TRBD1 matches 8 bases. Unmatched junction bases numbered 4, after V lost 5 bases and J lost 2 bases. CDR1 is SGHVS and CDR2 is FQNEAQ in the germline V gene. The CDR3 covers 14 residues. CDR3 amino acids: CASSTNRGNYGYTF. The CDR3 DNA is TGTGCCAGCAGCACTAACAGGGGGAACTATGGCTACACCTTC.

J is TRBJ2-1 and V is TRBV14; D remains unclear. The germline CDR1 and CDR2 sequences are SGHDN and FVKESK. The CDR3 length is 16 residues. V was pared by 1 base and J by 2 bases, with 12 bases between. CDR3 loop: CASSQVAPATYNEQFF. The CDR3 nucleotides are TGTGCCAGCAGCCAAGTAGCACCAGCAACCTACAATGAGCAGTTCTTC.

The chain employs TRBV19 and TRBJ2-1; 9 nucleotides align to TRBD2. V dropped 5 bases and J dropped 7; count of bases not matched to a gene: 12. Germline V gene lookup returns CDR1 LNHDA and CDR2 SQIVND (reference sequence). The CDR3 spans 16 residues. CDR3 region: CASSFKNSGRANEQFF. DNA for the CDR3: TGTGCCAGTAGTTTCAAGAATAGCGGGAGAGCTAATGAGCAGTTCTTC.

V gene TRBV30 combines with J gene TRBJ2-3; 7 bases are shared with TRBD2. CDR1 and CDR2 from the germline V gene are GTSNPN and SVGIG (reference sequence). The CDR3 contains 13 residues. J lost 6 bases, V lost 4 bases, and 7 bases had no gene match. CDR3 DNA sequence: TGTGCCTGGACGGCGGGGGTCGGGGATACGCAGTATTTT. Translated, it gives CAWTAGVGDTQYF.

This chain connects TRBV6-1 to TRBJ1-2; 8 bases match TRBD1. Germline CDR1 and CDR2: MNHNS and SASEGT. The V segment lost 7 bases and the J segment 8 bases; nucleotides outside the gene matches: 9. The CDR3 runs to 13 residues. This CDR3 is CASNLDRVDGYTF. The CDR3 region has the DNA TGTGCCAGCAACCTGGACAGGGTGGACGGCTACACCTTC.

This clone was seen a single time. The gene calls are TRBV7-9 and TRBJ2-1, with TRBD1 as a possible D gene (7 bases). The CDR3 has 17 residues. Germline V CDR1 and CDR2: SEHNR, FQNEAQ (reference sequence). V dropped 4 bases and J dropped 4 bases, with 20 bases sitting between them. The CDR3 region is CASSSTSGGLLYNEQFF. In nucleotides, the CDR3 is TGTGCCAGCAGCTCAACGTCAGGGGGACTTCTGTACAATGAGCAGTTCTTC.